The TCR beta chain described here comes from a study of vaccination and CD4 T cells after COVID-19. The wider study: There were six male and four female convalescents, and two of them were Hispanic.

As concerns this clonotype: Antigen: not known.

Once obtained from cultured CD4+ T cells, the DNA was sequenced using the Oncomine TCR Beta short-read assay. Via MiXCR, TCRdb re-called the PCR reads, giving one row per CDR3 protein. The sample carries about 12,000 distinct CDR3 sequences, almost 55% recorded once. Regarding treatment: 10-day PBMC culture with coronavirus spike peptide pools or control peptides (ViraFEST assay). ViraFEST used peptide pools to expand antigen-specific T cells, then sequenced TCRs. Trimming took off 8 bases at V and 5 bases at J, with 16 bases between the two ends. CDR3 length equals 13 residues. This receptor was obtained from a human donor with COVID-19. V is TRBV12-3 or TRBV12-4 and J is TRBJ2-7; D might be TRBD2 (6 bases). This material consisted of cultured CD4+ T cells from blood, taken after SARS-CoV-2 vaccination. The CDR3 region has the DNA TGTGCCAGCGGTAGGCTAGCGAGGAACGAGCAGTACTTC. Amino acid sequence: CASGRLARNEQYF.